A selection of T cell receptor beta chains follows, all from one sample in a study of T cell changes during pregnancy in multiple sclerosis. This table comes from immunoSEQ multiplex PCR, and its TCRdb copy is limited to in-frame clones, with some not included. Of tens of thousands of clones in the sample, about 88% were seen once. Sequences were derived from CD8+ T cells from peripheral blood mononuclear cells, sampled after pregnancy. The receptors were sampled from a female donor in good health, enrolled as a control in a pregnancy study. CDR3s include the opening cysteine and the closing phenylalanine or tryptophan. Each record gives: V gene, D gene, clone size, CDR3 protein. A D gene is named only where the DNA matches it firmly. Clone size is shown for a subset of rows, as once, few, many or a class of expanded clone.

>TRBV7-9|-|-
CASSFDTYEQYF
>TRBV7-3|TRBD1|-
CASSLFGDSGTEAFF
>TRBV4-1|-|-
CASSQDAEQPQHF
>TRBV7-9|-|few
CASSSYRYGYTF
>TRBV7-8|TRBD1|once
CASQGALGDTQYF
>TRBV10-3|-|-
CAISDGPDSSPLHF
>TRBV7-8|TRBD2|-
CASSAPGLSTDTQYF
>TRBV2|-|-
CASKSGYEQYF
>TRBV15|-|-
CATSSFGRYSGNTIYF
>TRBV12-5|-|-
CASAIWRANTEAFF
>TRBV11-2|TRBD2|-
CASRLGLEETQYF
>TRBV4-3|TRBD1|once
CASSQDWTGGGLFYGYTF
>TRBV6-6|-|-
CASLLTASANYGYTF
>TRBV28|TRBD1|-
CASKRTGDYNEKLFF
>TRBV7-3|-|-
CASSPGVTAQETQYF
>TRBV7-8|TRBD1|-
CASSIRQGQEQYF
>TRBV4-1|-|-
CASSQAMRSGNTIYF
>TRBV5-1|-|-
CASSLAGVGYGYTF
>TRBV7-9|TRBD2|-
CASRLAGEMDTQYF
>TRBV14|-|-
CASSQDPFAGQGANVLTF
>TRBV4-1|TRBD1|-
CASSQAWQGGEKLFF
>TRBV25-1|TRBD1|-
CASSEYKTGRAEAFF
>TRBV27|-|-
CASSPTRNTGELFF
>TRBV5-1|TRBD1|-
CASSAGQGGDEQFF
>TRBV4-3|-|-
CASSQEAPLRGGETDTQYF
>TRBV6-6|-|-
CASSYSPDAGYGYTF
>TRBV30|TRBD1|-
CAWSPTGQGATNEKLFF
>TRBV7-9|TRBD1|-
CASTPGQARETQYF
>TRBV4-3|TRBD2|-
CASSQLAGPTLSSYNEQFF
>TRBV7-9|-|-
CASSLRGAAYEQYF
>TRBV15|-|-
CATSRGPSNQPQHF
>TRBV2|TRBD1|-
CASITRDRGFF
>TRBV15|TRBD2|-
CATSRSGGGTDTQYF
>TRBV28|TRBD1|-
CASSSGTGEANVLTF
>TRBV30|-|-
CAWSHGVNTEAFF
>TRBV10-3|TRBD1|-
CAISEGTGPETQYF
>TRBV4-1|TRBD2|-
CASSQWAGGSTDTQYF
>TRBV7-9|TRBD2|-
CASRERGGFVDTQYF
>TRBV7-3|-|-
CASSSRKQLNTEAFF
>TRBV6-6|TRBD1|-
CASSTRDSYNQPQHF
>TRBV4-2|TRBD2|-
CASSEAPAGGQNEQFF